This T cell receptor beta chain was obtained from a study of blood T cell repertoires in COVID-19. Background on the study: Sites in the United States, Italy and Spain provided acute and convalescent COVID-19 samples. T cells, B-cell-depleted T cells, or PBMCs provided the cDNA or gDNA that served as material.

In the authors' methods: Reference gene primers were amplified, and this amplification served to estimate nucleated cell counts. Sequencing was performed with immunoSEQ multiplex PCR; in TCRdb, only in-frame clones are kept and a portion is missing. The V and J calls and clone size were taken over from that table, and D and trimming were inferred from the DNA. The profile shows fewer than 400,000 clones, about 86% of them singletons. Germline CDR1 is MNHNS and CDR2 is SASEGT. The J segment lost 5 bases and the V segment lost 3 bases, leaving 9 bases of the junction unmatched. This CDR3 contains 16 residues.

The sequencing input was peripheral blood. This TCR came from a man between 25 and 39 years old with active or convalescent COVID-19. The chain employs TRBV6-1 and TRBJ1-4; the match to TRBD1 covers 7 bases. The CDR3 protein is CASSEGTVMANEKLFF. CDR3 nucleotide sequence: TGTGCCAGCAGTGAGGGGACAGTCATGGCCAATGAAAAACTGTTTTTT.